This entry lists 20 T cell receptor beta chains sequenced from one sample in a study of cytomegalovirus exposure and HLA in healthy donors. Primers: 60 Vbeta forward and 13 Jbeta reverse. Clones were read by immunoSEQ multiplex PCR, and TCRdb kept only the in-frame ones, dropping some. The repertoire holds 150,000 or so clones, with approximately 80% as singletons. Sequenced sample: PBMCs. The receptors shown here come from a middle-aged man in good health and CMV-seropositive.

In its sample, this clone was seen once. The chain has TRBV10-3 and TRBJ1-5, with D unresolved. The CDR3 runs 14 residues. The V gene's germline CDR1 is ENHRY and CDR2 SYGVKD. V was trimmed by 2 bases and J by 0 bases, leaving 5 bases between them. CDR3 sequence: CAISEEYSNQPQHF. DNA of the CDR3: TGTGCCATCAGTGAGGAGTATAGCAATCAGCCCCAGCATTTT.

The DNA of the CDR3 is TGCGCCAGCAGCCAAGATCCAGGGGCCATATCCTACAATGAGCAGTTCTTC. It translates to CASSQDPGAISYNEQFF. This chain joins TRBV4-3 and TRBJ2-1, with D maybe TRBD1 (6 bases). V lost 0 bases and J 1 base, leaving 13 bases between the germline ends. The CDR3 contains 17 residues. Germline V lookup: CDR1 LGHNA, CDR2 YSLEER.

The CDR3 protein is CASSSTGTAFTDTQYF. In DNA, the CDR3 is TGTGCCAGCAGCTCGACCGGGACAGCGTTCACAGATACGCAGTATTTT. The chain has TRBV9 and TRBJ2-3; 7 nucleotides align to TRBD1. The length of the CDR3 is 16 residues. The germline V gene has CDR1 SGDLS and CDR2 YYNGEE. Germline trimming cut 4 bases from V and 2 bases from J; bases unmatched to any gene: 10.

The rearrangement joins TRBV14 to TRBJ2-1, with no clear D. This CDR3 contains 11 residues. Germline lookup yields CDR1 SGHDN and CDR2 FVKESK. Trimming took off 4 bases at V and 9 bases at J, with 7 bases between the two ends. The DNA for the CDR3 is TGTGCCAGCAGCCGCGCCTTTGAGCAGTTCTTC. This translates into CASSRAFEQFF.

This chain links TRBV7-9 with TRBJ1-1, with D tentatively TRBD1 (5 bases). Trimming shortened V by 1 base and J by 7 bases, and 13 bases separated the two germline ends. The CDR3 sequence is 14 residues long. Germline V lookup: CDR1 SEHNR, CDR2 FQNEAQ (reference sequence). The CDR3 loop is CASSLELGGSEAFF. The CDR3 DNA reads as TGTGCCAGCAGCTTAGAGTTGGGGGGAAGTGAAGCTTTCTTT.

CDR3 amino acids: CASSSTPMNTEAFF. CDR3 sequence (DNA): TGTGCCAGCAGTTCGACACCCATGAACACTGAAGCTTTCTTT. The chain is built from TRBV7-2 and TRBJ1-1; D gene uncertain. This CDR3 is built from 14 residues. Germline CDR1 is SGHTA and CDR2 is FQGNSA. V was shortened by 6 bases and J by 0 bases, with 11 bases between the two germline ends.

The J gene is TRBJ1-4, the V gene TRBV29-1, with no clear D. This CDR3 spans 11 amino acids. The V gene's germline CDR1 is SQVTM and CDR2 ANQGSEA. V shed 4 bases and J shed 5 bases, with 5 bases lying between them. The CDR3 sequence is CSVGRNEKLFF. The CDR3 DNA reads as TGCAGCGTTGGGCGGAATGAAAAACTGTTTTTT.

This CDR3 reads CASSRTGGSGNTIYF. In nucleotides, the CDR3 is TGTGCCAGCAGTCGTACAGGGGGCTCTGGAAACACCATATATTTT. The rearrangement uses TRBV6-5 and TRBJ1-3, with TRBD1 matching 8 bases. The CDR3 sequence is 15 residues long. Trimming removed 5 bases from V and 0 bases from J; junction bases left unmatched: 3. Germline CDR1 MNHEY, CDR2 SVGAGI.

The rearrangement uses TRBV7-2 and TRBJ1-2; TRBD1 might be the D (6 bases). Germline CDR1 is SGHTA and CDR2 is FQGNSA. V gave up 4 bases and J gave up 2 bases, with 11 bases separating them. The CDR3 length is 14 residues. The CDR3 region has the DNA TGTGCCAGCAGCTCCACGCAGGGGAACTATGGCTACACCTTC. Translating gives CASSSTQGNYGYTF.

The chain joins TRBV2 to TRBJ1-1; D is perhaps TRBD1 (5 bases). Germline CDR1 and CDR2: SNHLY and FYNNEI. The CDR3 is 15 amino acids. V was pared by 2 bases and J by 6 bases, with 16 bases between. The CDR3 sequence: CASSESGGIGAEAFF. The CDR3 DNA follows: TGTGCCAGCAGTGAATCCGGGGGAATTGGGGCTGAAGCTTTCTTT.

The gene calls are TRBV19 and TRBJ2-3; 7 nucleotides agree with TRBD1. Germline V gives CDR1 LNHDA, CDR2 SQIVND (reference sequence). With V trimmed by 4 bases and J by 2 bases, 6 bases remained unmatched. This CDR3 region has 15 residues. As DNA, the CDR3 is TGTGCCAGTAGTACGGGACAGACTATCACAGATACGCAGTATTTT. This encodes CASSTGQTITDTQYF.

This clone was observed a handful of times. This chain joins TRBV7-8 and TRBJ1-1, with D perhaps matching TRBD1 (6 bases). The CDR3 runs to 14 residues. Trimming took off 8 bases at V and 0 bases at J, with 13 bases between the two ends. Germline values: CDR1 SGHVS, CDR2 FQNEAQ. Here the CDR3 reads CASGPGAMNTEAFF. The CDR3 DNA is TGTGCCAGCGGCCCAGGGGCCATGAACACTGAAGCTTTCTTT.

This chain links TRBV14 with TRBJ1-2; 9 bases map to TRBD1. Losses at the gene ends were 4 bases for V and 6 bases for J; bases not matched to a gene: 9. The CDR3 is 15 residues long. Germline assignment: CDR1 SGHDN and CDR2 FVKESK. In nucleotides, the CDR3 is TGTGCCAGCAGCCGCAGGGACAGGGTCTATGATGGCTACACCTTC. Translated, it gives CASSRRDRVYDGYTF.

A single count supports this clone. The J gene is TRBJ2-5, the V gene TRBV28; 8 positions agree with TRBD2. Germline V gene sequence: CDR1 MDHEN, CDR2 SYDVKM. J gave up 5 bases and V 7 bases, and 18 bases lay outside the gene matches. This CDR3 is built from 17 residues. CDR3 sequence (DNA): TGTGCCAGCAACCTCCGGGTTAGCGGGGTAGGTGGGGAGACCCAGTACTTC. Translated: CASNLRVSGVGGETQYF.

The chain combines TRBV5-1 with TRBJ1-6; TRBD1 matches 7 bases. From germline, CDR1 is SGHRS and CDR2 YFSETQ. This CDR3 comprises 15 residues. V shed 2 bases, J shed 5 bases, and the junction held 4 bases outside the gene matches. The CDR3 region has the DNA TGCGCCAGCAGCTTTGGACAGGCTGATAATTCACCCCTCCACTTT. Amino acid sequence: CASSFGQADNSPLHF.

This chain connects TRBV4-1 to TRBJ2-2; the D gene is possibly TRBD1 (5 bases). Trimming shortened V by 4 bases and J by 6 bases, and 12 bases separated the two germline ends. The CDR3 has 14 amino acids. From germline, CDR1 is MGHRA and CDR2 YSYEKL. CDR3 loop: CASSPARVPGELFF. CDR3 DNA: TGCGCCAGCAGCCCCGCCAGGGTGCCCGGGGAGCTGTTTTTT.

This chain links TRBV4-2 with TRBJ2-1; weak D call: TRBD1 (7 bases). Germline values: CDR1 LGHNA, CDR2 YNFKEQ. V lost 5 bases to trimming and J lost 0 bases, with 11 bases between them. The length of the CDR3 is 15 residues. As DNA, the CDR3 is TGTGCCAGCAGCTCCCAGGGGGGCTCCTACAATGAGCAGTTCTTC. Protein sequence: CASSSQGGSYNEQFF.

Turning to this clone: The same CDR3 also results from other DNA sequences found in this sample. This chain connects TRBV18 to TRBJ1-5, with D tentatively TRBD1 (5 bases). V lost 0 bases and J 4 bases, leaving 10 bases between the germline ends. The CDR3 runs 15 residues. CDR1 is KGHSH and CDR2 is LQKENI in the germline V gene. CDR3 protein: CASSPPPAGNQPQHF. The CDR3 DNA sequence: TGTGCCAGCTCACCACCACCCGCAGGGAATCAGCCCCAGCATTTT.

The chain links TRBV28 to TRBJ1-3; 7 nucleotides agree with TRBD1. The germline V gene encodes CDR1 MDHEN and CDR2 SYDVKM. V lost 7 bases to trimming and J lost 5 bases; unmatched junction nucleotides: 5. The CDR3 consists of 13 residues. CDR3 coding DNA: TGTGCCAGCACCTCGGACAGGCGAAACACCATATATTTT. Residues: CASTSDRRNTIYF.

CDR3 sequence reads: CASSNAGLAVETQYF. In DNA form, the CDR3 reads TGTGCCAGCAGCAACGCCGGGCTAGCGGTGGAGACCCAGTACTTC. V is TRBV5-5 and J is TRBJ2-5; TRBD2 agrees at 7 bases. The CDR3 is 15 residues long. With 4 bases clipped from V and 5 bases from J, the junction kept 11 bases outside the gene matches. Germline values: CDR1 SGHKS, CDR2 YYEKEE (reference sequence).